What follows is one T cell receptor (beta chain) and its context. Its antigen is not known. The V and J ends lost 3 bases and 6 bases respectively, with 9 bases between them. This CDR3 region has 12 residues. The authors made TCR cDNA by 5'RACE template switching, adding a universal primer site and UMIs. TCRdb re-derived calls from the 5' RACE reads in MiXCR, one entry per CDR3 protein. Of a few hundred thousand distinct CDR3 sequences in the sample, roughly 3.5% were seen once. The data are from a study of T cells after yellow fever vaccination. Study results and limitations: Of the clonotypes, a small share occurred in both CD4 and CD8 compartments. The study found a weaker secondary response that peaked faster, day 5 versus 15.

The rearrangement joins TRBV12-3 or TRBV12-4 to TRBJ2-7; a possible D gene is TRBD2 (5 bases). The sequencing used PBMCs, collected on the day of the yellow fever booster vaccination. This TCR was recovered from a man between 18 and 35 years old who received the YFV17D yellow fever vaccine. DNA of the CDR3: TGTGCCAGCAGTTTGTACGGGGTCGAGCAGTACTTC. Amino acid sequence: CASSLYGVEQYF.